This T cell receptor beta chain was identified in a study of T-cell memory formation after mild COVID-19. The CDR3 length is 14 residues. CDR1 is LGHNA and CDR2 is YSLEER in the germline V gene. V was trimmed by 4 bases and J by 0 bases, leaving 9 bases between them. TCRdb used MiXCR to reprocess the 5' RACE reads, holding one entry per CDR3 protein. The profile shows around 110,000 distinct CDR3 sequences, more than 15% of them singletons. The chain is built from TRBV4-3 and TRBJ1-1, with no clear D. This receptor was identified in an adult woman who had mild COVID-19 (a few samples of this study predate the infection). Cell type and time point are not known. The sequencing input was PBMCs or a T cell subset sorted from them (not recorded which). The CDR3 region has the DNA TGCGCCAGCAGCCCAGAGATATTGAACACTGAAGCTTTCTTT. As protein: CASSPEILNTEAFF.